This T cell receptor (beta chain) was obtained from a study of blood T cell repertoires in COVID-19. Study summary: Samples of COVID-19 (acute and convalescent) were obtained from the United States, Italy and Spain. T cells, B-cell-depleted T cells, or PBMCs supplied cDNA or gDNA.

The germline V gene has CDR1 LGHDT and CDR2 YNNKEL (reference sequence). The CDR3 sequence is 15 residues long. Trimming took 4 bases from V and 9 from J; bases not matched to a gene: 8. In the original analysis: Amplification with reference gene primers provided the estimates of nucleated cell counts. The table came from immunoSEQ multiplex PCR; TCRdb's copy has only in-frame clones and leaves some out. D and trimming were read from the DNA, whereas the V and J calls and clone size are those reported in that table. The sample lists a few hundred thousand clones, around 86% occurring once. This TCR was sampled from a woman in her 40s who had recovered from COVID-19. The sample was peripheral blood. V is TRBV3-1 (or the pseudogene TRBV3-2) and J is TRBJ2-1; 11 positions agree with TRBD2. The CDR3 region is CASSLSGRAGVEQFF. The CDR3 region has the DNA TGTGCCAGCAGCCTTAGCGGGAGGGCCGGGGTTGAGCAGTTCTTC.